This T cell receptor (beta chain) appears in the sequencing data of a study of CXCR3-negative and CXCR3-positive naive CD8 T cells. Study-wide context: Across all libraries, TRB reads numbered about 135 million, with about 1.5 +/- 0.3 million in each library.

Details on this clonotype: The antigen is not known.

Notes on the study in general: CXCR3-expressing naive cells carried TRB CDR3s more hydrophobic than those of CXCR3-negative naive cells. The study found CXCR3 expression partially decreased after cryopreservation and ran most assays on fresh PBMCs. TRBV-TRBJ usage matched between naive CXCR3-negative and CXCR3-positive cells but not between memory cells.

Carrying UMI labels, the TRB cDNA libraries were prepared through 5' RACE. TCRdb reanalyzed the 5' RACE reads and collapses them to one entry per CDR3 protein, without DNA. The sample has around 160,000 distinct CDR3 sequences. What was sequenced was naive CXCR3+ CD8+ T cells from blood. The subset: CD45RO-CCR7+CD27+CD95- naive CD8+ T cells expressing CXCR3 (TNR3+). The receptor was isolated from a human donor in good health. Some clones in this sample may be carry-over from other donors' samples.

The CDR3 protein is CASSLVAFEQYF. The chain combines TRBV7-8 with TRBJ2-7. CDR1 SGHVS and CDR2 FQNEAQ come from the germline V gene. This CDR3 has 12 amino acids.